This T cell receptor beta chain was documented in a study of T-cell memory formation after mild COVID-19. Barcoded TCR alpha and TCR beta cDNA libraries with UMIs came from 5'RACE using constant-segment primers. Using its own MiXCR run on the 5' RACE reads, TCRdb lists one record per CDR3 protein. The top ten hold approximately 8.1% of the sample, which has 400,000 to 500,000 distinct CDR3 sequences, roughly 20% seen once. Study-level points and caveats: The CD4+ clones that contracted clustered mainly within CM and EM, and the CD8+ clones concentrated in EMRA. A subset of responding clones appeared in pre-infection memory, suggesting cross-reactive memory joined.

This clonotype was detected ten times or more. What it recognizes is unknown. CDR1 and CDR2 from the germline V gene are MGHDK and SYGVNS. Trimming cost V 4 bases and J 0 bases; bases outside gene matches: 9. CDR3 length: 16 residues. The TCR sequence derives from an adult woman who had mild COVID-19 (a few samples of this study predate the infection). Cell type and time point are not known. The chain uses TRBV25-1 and TRBJ2-7; 7 bases map to TRBD2. The specimen was PBMCs or a T cell subset sorted from them (not recorded which). In nucleotides, the CDR3 is TGTGCCAGCAGTGGGGAGCGGGACTCAAGCTCCTACGAGCAGTACTTC. Protein: CASSGERDSSSYEQYF.